The sequence of this T cell receptor (beta chain) was determined in a study of blood T cell repertoires in COVID-19. The overall study: Sites in the United States, Italy and Spain provided acute and convalescent COVID-19 samples. T cells, B-cell-depleted T cells, or PBMCs supplied cDNA or gDNA.

Per the original data handling: Reference gene primer amplification gave nucleated cell count estimates. TCRdb keeps only in-frame clones here, not all; method: immunoSEQ multiplex PCR. V and J calls and clone size follow that table, whereas D and trimming were derived from the DNA. This sample carries a few hundred thousand clones, 85% of them seen once, and the ten largest clones take more than 6%. A remark on this clone: The sample has other DNA sequences that encode this CDR3 too.

The CDR3 runs 14 residues. Trimming removed 3 bases from V and 2 bases from J; junction bases left unmatched: 5. CDR1 is SGDLS, CDR2 YYNGEE, per germline. Sequences were obtained from peripheral blood. The receptor was derived from a human donor in a cohort sampled during active COVID-19. The chain joins TRBV9 to TRBJ2-7, with TRBD1 identical over 7 bases. CDR3 residues: CASSARQGTYEQYF. The CDR3 nucleotides are TGTGCCAGCAGCGCCAGACAGGGAACCTACGAGCAGTACTTC.